Below are 18 T cell receptor beta chains sequenced from a single sample in a study of a mutant IDH1 vaccine in newly diagnosed glioma. Time point reported: week 11, during vaccination. Vaccinated patients received 300 ug of mutant IDH1 20-mer peptide per dose, with topical imiquimod. Method: immunoSEQ multiplex PCR; TCRdb's copy keeps in-frame clones and lacks some. Counted here are over 55,000 clones, approximately 89% occurring once; the ten biggest clones make up more than 1.5%. The antigens of these receptors remain unknown. The starting material was PBMCs, obtained from a glioma patient whose treatment included an IDH1 peptide vaccine. The receptor source for this set is a man aged 35 to 55 with glioma.

This clone was seen a single time. This sequence joins TRBV6-1 and TRBJ1-2; 7 bases line up with TRBD1. Unmatched junction bases numbered 12, after V lost 10 bases and J lost 1 base. This CDR3 contains 15 residues. Germline V lookup: CDR1 MNHNS, CDR2 SASEGT. The CDR3 spells CATIPWTGFNYGYTF. For the CDR3, the DNA is TGTGCCACAATTCCTTGGACAGGCTTTAACTATGGCTACACCTTC.

This CDR3 reads CASSYGTSGGADTQYF. Written as DNA, the CDR3 is TGTGCCAGCAGTTACGGGACTAGCGGGGGGGCGGATACGCAGTATTTT. The chain has TRBV6-6 and TRBJ2-3; 16 bases are shared with TRBD2. Germline lookup yields CDR1 MNHNY and CDR2 SVGAGI (reference sequence). The CDR3 is 16 amino acids. V dropped 2 bases and J dropped 6; count of bases not matched to a gene: 2.

This clone has only one observation. This rearrangement joins TRBV7-2 to TRBJ1-6, with TRBD1 matching 10 bases. The CDR3 is 16 residues long. Germline V gene sequence: CDR1 SGHTA, CDR2 FQGNSA. V lost 5 bases and J lost 3; bases outside the gene matches: 4. The DNA of the CDR3 is TGTGCCAGCAGCGGCCGGGACAGGGGCTATAATTCACCCCTCCACTTT. The encoded protein is CASSGRDRGYNSPLHF.

The V gene is TRBV19, the J gene TRBJ1-4; no clear D gene. Trimming took off 6 bases at V and 3 bases at J, with 8 bases between the two ends. CDR3 length: 13 amino acids. The V gene's germline CDR1 is LNHDA and CDR2 SQIVND (reference sequence). The CDR3, as DNA: TGTGCCAGTAGGTTTATGGCTAATGAAAAACTGTTTTTT. This translates into CASRFMANEKLFF. Full variable domain (outside the CDR3, taken from reference TRBV19 and TRBJ1-4): DGGITQSPKYLFRKEGQNVTLSCEQNLNHDAMYWYRQDPGQGLRLIYYSQIVNDFQKGDIAEGYSVSREKKESFPLTVTSAQKNPTAFYLCASRFMANEKLFFGSGTQLSVL.

The chain uses TRBV18 and TRBJ1-6; 8 nucleotides align to TRBD1. The CDR3 totals 15 residues. Trimming removed 4 bases from V and 7 bases from J; junction bases left unmatched: 6. Germline V gene lookup returns CDR1 KGHSH and CDR2 LQKENI. The DNA of the CDR3 is TGTGCCAGCTCACTTTCCGGGACAGGCAATTCACCCCTCCACTTT. Translated: CASSLSGTGNSPLHF.

The V and J genes are TRBV9 and TRBJ2-2, with 12 bases that match TRBD2. This CDR3 comprises 14 residues. Unmatched junction bases numbered 6, after V lost 5 bases and J lost 10 bases. Germline loops: CDR1 SGDLS, CDR2 YYNGEE. Here the CDR3 reads CASSALAGGAELFF. The CDR3 DNA follows: TGTGCCAGCAGTGCACTAGCGGGAGGTGCGGAGCTGTTTTTT.

CDR3 in DNA: TGCGCCAGCAGCCCCGGGGGGAGGCCCAATCAGCCCCAGCATTTT. This sequence encodes CASSPGGRPNQPQHF. This chain links TRBV5-1 with TRBJ1-5, with D perhaps matching TRBD1 (5 bases). Trimming took off 4 bases at V and 3 bases at J, with 14 bases between the two ends. The CDR3 has 15 amino acids. Germline V lookup: CDR1 SGHRS, CDR2 YFSETQ. Complete variable domain (other parts from reference TRBV5-1 and TRBJ1-5): KAGVTQTPRYLIKTRGQQVTLSCSPISGHRSVSWYQQTPGQGLQFLFEYFSETQRNKGNFPGRFSGRQFSNSRSEMNVSTLELGDSALYLCASSPGGRPNQPQHFGDGTRLSIL.

The chain uses TRBV7-9 and TRBJ2-1; 7 bases align to TRBD2. This CDR3 comprises 15 residues. V lost 7 bases to trimming and J lost 9 bases; unmatched junction nucleotides: 15. CDR1 is SEHNR and CDR2 is FQNEAQ in the germline V gene (reference sequence). In DNA, the CDR3 is TGTGCCAGCACCGGAGCGGGACTTTCCCAAGGTGAGCAGTTCTTC. Encoded protein: CASTGAGLSQGEQFF.

The rearrangement uses TRBV2 and TRBJ1-6; D may be TRBD1 (6 bases). The V gene's germline CDR1 is SNHLY and CDR2 FYNNEI. The V end was cut by 7 bases, the J end by 9 bases, with 16 bases between. The CDR3 length is 14 residues. The CDR3 spells CASNTGTGFSPLHF. The CDR3 DNA reads TGTGCCAGCAATACGGGAACAGGGTTTTCACCCCTCCACTTT.

The chain joins TRBV9 to TRBJ2-3; 11 bases are shared with TRBD2. CDR3 length: 17 residues. CDR1 SGDLS and CDR2 YYNGEE come from the germline V gene. The ends lost 5 bases at V and 0 bases at J; junction bases unmatched: 8. The CDR3, as DNA: TGTGCCAGCAGTGACCCGGGACTAGCGGAGAGCACAGATACGCAGTATTTT. Protein: CASSDPGLAESTDTQYF. Full variable domain (outside the CDR3, taken from reference TRBV9 and TRBJ2-3): DSGVTQTPKHLITATGQRVTLRCSPRSGDLSVYWYQQSLDQGLQFLIQYYNGEERAKGNILERFSAQQFPDLHSELNLSSLELGDSALYFCASSDPGLAESTDTQYFGPGTRLTVL.

This clone has a single count. The CDR3 loop reads CASSLVGGGLGTEAFF. CDR3 nucleotides: TGTGCCAGCAGCTTAGTTGGTGGGGGGCTGGGGACTGAAGCTTTCTTT. V and J are TRBV7-2 and TRBJ1-1; possibly TRBD1 for D (6 bases). Trimming stripped 1 base from V and 5 bases from J, with 17 bases between. Looked up from germline, CDR1 is SGHTA and CDR2 is FQGNSA. CDR3 length: 16 amino acids. The full variable domain, rest sourced from reference TRBV7-2 and TRBJ1-1, is GAGVSQSPSNKVTEKGKDVELRCDPISGHTALYWYRQSLGQGLEFLIYFQGNSAPDKSGLPSDRFSAERTGGSVSTLTIQRTQQEDSAVYLCASSLVGGGLGTEAFFGQGTRLTVV.

The rearrangement joins TRBV11-2 to TRBJ2-7; 7 nucleotides line up with TRBD1. The CDR3 is 14 amino acids. The trim removed 4 bases at V and 0 bases at J, leaving 3 bases unmatched. The germline V gene has CDR1 SGHAT and CDR2 FQNNGV. CDR3 sequence reads: CASSSGTASYEQYF. CDR3 in DNA: TGTGCCAGCAGCTCCGGGACAGCCTCCTACGAGCAGTACTTC.

This chain joins TRBV6-4 and TRBJ2-3, with 7 positions matching TRBD2. CDR3 length equals 14 residues. Germline V lookup: CDR1 MRHNA, CDR2 SNTAGT. V was pared by 4 bases and J by 6 bases, with 7 bases of the junction left unmatched. The CDR3 bases are TGTGCCAGCAGTGCGGGGCGGGAGAAGGATACGCAGTATTTT. Protein product: CASSAGREKDTQYF.

This chain joins TRBV15 and TRBJ1-2; 7 bases are shared with TRBD1. Trimming removed 0 bases from V and 4 bases from J; junction bases left unmatched: 8. Germline CDR1 and CDR2: LNHNV and YYDKDF (reference sequence). CDR3 length equals 16 residues. In DNA form, the CDR3 reads TGTGCCACCAGCAGAGATCCCGGGACAGTAGCCTATGGCTACACCTTC. Amino acid sequence: CATSRDPGTVAYGYTF.

V is TRBV19 and J is TRBJ1-5, with a tentative D call TRBD1 (6 bases). From germline, CDR1 is LNHDA and CDR2 SQIVND (reference sequence). The CDR3 is 14 residues long. V was cut by 3 bases and J by 6 bases, with 12 bases left in between. The CDR3 loop reads CASSITGFGQPQHF. CDR3 nucleotides: TGTGCCAGTAGTATTACAGGGTTCGGTCAGCCCCAGCATTTT.

The rearrangement joins TRBV15 to TRBJ2-3; 10 nucleotides match TRBD2. The CDR3 has 17 amino acids. J lost 6 bases, V lost 4 bases, and 13 bases had no gene match. The germline CDR1 and CDR2 sequences are LNHNV and YYDKDF (reference sequence). As DNA, the CDR3 is TGTGCCACCAGCACTAGCGGGAGTACCTCTACGGCGGATACGCAGTATTTT. It codes for CATSTSGSTSTADTQYF.

CDR3 residues: CASSLASAGGISEQYF. The CDR3 coding sequence is TGCGCCAGCAGCTTGGCCTCGGCAGGGGGTATCTCCGAGCAGTACTTC. V and J are TRBV5-1 and TRBJ2-7, with 7 bases matching TRBD1. The germline V gene encodes CDR1 SGHRS and CDR2 YFSETQ. The V gene end was trimmed by 0 bases and the J gene end by 6 bases; junction bases not matched to a gene: 12. This CDR3 is built from 16 residues.

The chain has TRBV7-2 and TRBJ2-3; 8 nucleotides align to TRBD1. The trim removed 4 bases at V and 6 bases at J, leaving 9 bases unmatched. This CDR3 is built from 15 residues. Germline loops: CDR1 SGHTA, CDR2 FQGNSA. DNA of the CDR3: TGTGCCAGCAGCTATCAGGGGGCACGTCTGGATACGCAGTATTTT. It specifies CASSYQGARLDTQYF. The variable domain in full, with the rest retrieved from reference TRBV7-2 and TRBJ2-3, is GAGVSQSPSNKVTEKGKDVELRCDPISGHTALYWYRQSLGQGLEFLIYFQGNSAPDKSGLPSDRFSAERTGGSVSTLTIQRTQQEDSAVYLCASSYQGARLDTQYFGPGTRLTVL.